The next 5 T cell receptor beta chains were all read from a single sample in a study of OX40 agonist ivuxolimab in advanced cancers. Some clones are missing from TCRdb's copy, which holds only in-frame ones; the method was immunoSEQ multiplex PCR. This sample yields almost 70,000 clones, of which roughly nine tenths are seen a single time; around 3.6% belongs to the top ten. The sample consisted of CD4+ or CD8+ T cells sorted from blood, taken in a trial of the OX40 agonist ivuxolimab. The receptors were sampled from an adult with an advanced solid tumor such as melanoma, head and neck, liver or kidney cancer.

This clone was found once. The V and J genes are TRBV6-6 and TRBJ2-3; D is uncertain. The V gene lost 4 bases and the J gene lost 6 bases, with 5 bases spanning the gap. Germline values: CDR1 MNHNY, CDR2 SVGAGI (reference sequence). This CDR3 comprises 11 residues. CDR3 coding DNA: TGTGCCAGCAGTTCCAAGGATACGCAGTATTTT. Amino acid sequence: CASSSKDTQYF.

This clone was seen a single time. The CDR3 sequence: CAWSLSDTQYF. The CDR3, as DNA: TGTGCCTGGAGCTTGTCAGATACGCAGTATTTT. The V and J genes are TRBV30 and TRBJ2-3; D remains unclear. Between the trimmed V and J ends, which lost 3 bases and 4 bases, there was a span of 5 bases. This CDR3 is built from 11 residues. Germline lookup yields CDR1 GTSNPN and CDR2 SVGIG (reference sequence). Full variable domain (remainder filled in from reference TRBV30 and TRBJ2-3): SQTIHQWPATLVQPVGSPLSLECTVEGTSNPNLYWYRQAAGRGLQLLFYSVGIGQISSEVPQNLSASRPQDRQFILSSKKLLLSDSGFYLCAWSLSDTQYFGPGTRLTVL.

J is TRBJ1-5 and V is TRBV27, with D tentatively TRBD1 (6 bases). The V end lost 3 bases, the J end lost 7 bases, and 13 bases lay between the germline ends. This CDR3 has 14 residues. CDR1 and CDR2 (germline): MNHEY, SMNVEV (reference sequence). The CDR3 DNA follows: TGTGCCAGCAGTTTTCAGTCAGGGGCGCAGCCCCAGCATTTT. Its protein product is CASSFQSGAQPQHF.

The CDR3, as DNA: TGTGCCAGCAACACCCATAGCAATCAGCCCCAGCATTTT. It encodes CASNTHSNQPQHF. This chain joins TRBV6-1 and TRBJ1-5, with D unclear. Germline lookup yields CDR1 MNHNS and CDR2 SASEGT. The CDR3 runs to 13 residues. The germline V and J ends were trimmed by 7 bases and 0 bases, with 7 bases remaining between them.

The chain couples TRBV5-4 to TRBJ2-6; TRBD1 agrees at 10 bases. Germline assignment: CDR1 SGHNT and CDR2 YYREEE (reference sequence). The V and J ends lost 4 bases and 2 bases, in that order; junction bases with no gene match: 9. The CDR3 covers 18 residues. In nucleotides, the CDR3 is TGTGCCAGCAGCCAAGGGCGGGACAGGGGCGCTGGGGCCAACGTCCTGACTTTC. It is translated as CASSQGRDRGAGANVLTF.